This TCR beta chain comes out of a study of memory CD4+ T cells and cytomegalovirus serostatus. Whole-study context: Donors were healthy Belgian adults, several CMV seropositive and approximately 23 seronegative.

This clone was detected once. The antigen is unknown. The CDR3 loop spans 15 amino acids. V lost 4 bases to trimming and J lost 4 bases, with 15 bases between them. CDR1 is SGHTA, CDR2 FQGTGA, per germline. The method was immunoSEQ multiplex PCR; TCRdb's version includes in-frame clones alone and lacks a portion of them. The repertoire has approximately 50,000 clones, roughly 78% of them found once; the top ten carry over 0.5%. Study outcomes and limitations: Suggested: most of the CMV-linked TCR signature lies in CD4+ memory cells.

The sort gate was single viable CD3+CD4+CD8-CD45RO+ cells for memory CD4+ T cells. The receptor comes from an adult in good health and CMV-seronegative. Sequenced material: memory CD4+ T cells from blood. V is TRBV7-3 and J is TRBJ2-3; D is ambiguous. The CDR3 is CASSSGAMDADTQYF. CDR3 nucleotides: TGTGCCAGCAGCTCGGGCGCCATGGATGCAGATACGCAGTATTTT.